The 15 T cell receptor beta chains reported below all come from one sample, sequenced in a study of shared clonotypes between healthy human individuals. CD45RO-negative cells were positively selected for CCR7, leaving out terminally differentiated effector memory CD45RA+ cells. Libraries were prepared by immunoSEQ multiplex PCR; TCRdb keeps only in-frame clonotypes and omits some of them. The repertoire holds about 820,000 clones, about 91% seen once, with nearly 25% in the top ten. The sample comprised naive CD8+ T cells sorted from blood. All receptors derive from a man in his thirties or forties in good health.

V gene TRBV11-2 combines with J gene TRBJ2-7; 9 positions match TRBD1. Trimming took 1 base from V and 4 from J; bases not matched to a gene: 8. The CDR3 totals 16 residues. CDR1 and CDR2 from the germline V gene are SGHAT and FQNNGV. This CDR3 reads CASSLAGTGFEYEQYF. CDR3 sequence (DNA): TGTGCCAGCAGCTTAGCCGGGACAGGGTTTGAATACGAGCAGTACTTC.

The chain has TRBV6-5 and TRBJ2-3; 8 nucleotides match TRBD1. V dropped 8 bases and J dropped 10; count of bases not matched to a gene: 14. Germline values: CDR1 MNHEY, CDR2 SVGAGI. The CDR3 is 14 amino acids. The CDR3 is CASGRTGLGFAQYF. In DNA, the CDR3 is TGTGCCAGCGGGAGGACAGGGCTAGGATTCGCGCAGTATTTT.

The rearrangement links TRBV14 to TRBJ2-7; 7 bases align to TRBD2. The CDR3 totals 15 residues. Trimming at V came to 0 bases and at J to 2 bases, leaving 4 bases not matched to a gene. Germline V gene sequence: CDR1 SGHDN, CDR2 FVKESK. CDR3 sequence reads: CASSQDLGLAYEQYF. The CDR3 DNA sequence: TGTGCCAGCAGCCAAGATTTAGGACTAGCCTACGAGCAGTACTTC.

The V gene is TRBV18, the J gene TRBJ2-2; maybe TRBD1 (6 bases). This CDR3 comprises 16 residues. Trimming shortened V by 2 bases and J by 0 bases, and 10 bases separated the two germline ends. Per the germline V gene, CDR1 is KGHSH and CDR2 is LQKENI. The CDR3 here is CASSPDRWANTGELFF. The CDR3 DNA reads TGTGCCAGCTCACCAGACAGGTGGGCGAACACCGGGGAGCTGTTTTTT.

The chain combines TRBV29-1 with TRBJ2-7, with D perhaps TRBD2 (6 bases). The CDR3 length is 13 residues. Germline values: CDR1 SQVTM, CDR2 ANQGSEA. The germline V and J ends were trimmed by 2 bases and 6 bases, with 14 bases remaining between them. This CDR3 reads CSVERGTPGEQYF. The CDR3 nucleotides read TGCAGCGTTGAACGGGGGACCCCGGGCGAGCAGTACTTC.

This chain connects TRBV7-9 to TRBJ1-4; D possibly corresponds to TRBD1 (6 bases). V lost 5 bases to trimming and J lost 0 bases, with 10 bases between them. Germline assignment: CDR1 SEHNR and CDR2 FQNEAQ (reference sequence). The CDR3 totals 15 residues. CDR3 nucleotide sequence: TGTGCCAGCAGCCGACCAGGGGCAACTAATGAAAAACTGTTTTTT. Amino acids: CASSRPGATNEKLFF.

The V and J genes are TRBV4-1 and TRBJ2-1, with D perhaps matching TRBD1 (6 bases). Between the trimmed V and J ends, which lost 1 base and 0 bases, there was a span of 7 bases. Germline V CDR1 and CDR2: MGHRA, YSYEKL. The CDR3 is 15 residues long. The CDR3 sequence: CASSQGQVSYNEQFF. The DNA of the CDR3 is TGCGCCAGCAGCCAAGGACAGGTCTCCTACAATGAGCAGTTCTTC.

The rearrangement uses TRBV9 and TRBJ2-3, with D maybe TRBD2 (6 bases). Trimming shortened V by 4 bases and J by 2 bases, and 11 bases separated the two germline ends. This CDR3 contains 14 residues. Germline V gene sequence: CDR1 SGDLS, CDR2 YYNGEE. CDR3 coding DNA: TGTGCCAGCAGCAGAGGAGGGGCCACAGATACGCAGTATTTT. The encoded protein is CASSRGGATDTQYF. The full variable domain, its missing parts supplied by reference TRBV9 and TRBJ2-3, is DSGVTQTPKHLITATGQRVTLRCSPRSGDLSVYWYQQSLDQGLQFLIQYYNGEERAKGNILERFSAQQFPDLHSELNLSSLELGDSALYFCASSRGGATDTQYFGPGTRLTVL.

The rearrangement links TRBV27 to TRBJ1-1, with TRBD1 matching over 7 bases. The CDR3 extends over 15 amino acids. The junction had 5 bases not matched to a gene; V was cut back by 4 bases and J by 0 bases. CDR1 is MNHEY, CDR2 SMNVEV, per germline (reference sequence). The CDR3 spells CASSSTGELNTEAFF. CDR3 DNA sequence: TGTGCCAGCAGTTCTACAGGGGAACTGAACACTGAAGCTTTCTTT.

The sample holds a few counts of this clone. This chain joins TRBV27 and TRBJ2-1; 12 positions agree with TRBD2. J was trimmed by 6 bases and V by 6 bases; bases with no gene match: 0. In germline, CDR1 is MNHEY, CDR2 SMNVEV (reference sequence). This CDR3 has 13 residues. The DNA for the CDR3 is TGTGCCAGCAGACTAGCGGGAGGCAATGAGCAGTTCTTC. It encodes CASRLAGGNEQFF.

The chain recombines TRBV29-1 with TRBJ2-7, with D possibly being TRBD1 (5 bases). V lost 5 bases, J lost 5 bases, and 19 bases lay in between. CDR3 size: 14 residues. The germline V gene has CDR1 SQVTM and CDR2 ANQGSEA. The CDR3 DNA sequence: TGCAGCGTTATACAGGACCAACCGACGGACGAGCAGTACTTC. Translation gives CSVIQDQPTDEQYF.

The V and J genes are TRBV4-1 and TRBJ1-2; D is unclear. The CDR3 spans 16 residues. Trimming removed 1 base from V and 0 bases from J, with 12 bases in between. Germline lookup yields CDR1 MGHRA and CDR2 YSYEKL. In DNA form, the CDR3 reads TGCGCCAGCAGCCAAGTTACGGGTAGAGCTAACTATGGCTACACCTTC. Residues: CASSQVTGRANYGYTF.

With respect to this clone: Other DNA sequences within the sample encode an identical CDR3. The chain carries TRBV6-5 and TRBJ2-7; no clear D gene. Looked up from germline, CDR1 is MNHEY and CDR2 is SVGAGI. Trimming took 2 bases from V and 2 from J, leaving 7 bases between them. This CDR3 has 13 amino acids. The CDR3 loop is CASSYGTTYEQYF. In DNA form, the CDR3 reads TGTGCCAGCAGTTACGGCACAACCTACGAGCAGTACTTC.

This clone was observed once. This chain links TRBV9 with TRBJ2-1; maybe TRBD2 (6 bases). Germline V gene lookup returns CDR1 SGDLS and CDR2 YYNGEE. V lost 1 base and J 8 bases, leaving 16 bases between the germline ends. CDR3 size: 15 residues. Written as DNA, the CDR3 is TGTGCCAGCAGCGTAAACATCGGGAGTGCGTATGAGCAGTTCTTC. Its translation is CASSVNIGSAYEQFF.

The gene calls are TRBV11-2 and TRBJ2-1, with TRBD2 as a possible D gene (5 bases). Deletions cut 4 bases from V and 7 bases from J, with 17 bases between. The CDR3 sequence is 15 residues long. Germline values: CDR1 SGHAT, CDR2 FQNNGV. The CDR3 DNA reads as TGTGCCAGCAGCTGGGGTCCGAGCGGCCTAAATGAGCAGTTCTTC. Its translation is CASSWGPSGLNEQFF.